This T cell receptor (beta chain) was profiled in a study of CD8 T cells in ankylosing spondylitis. This clonotype was counted between two and nine times. The V end was cut by 5 bases, the J end by 5 bases, with 13 bases between. This CDR3 region has 14 residues. Germline CDR1 and CDR2: SGHTA and FQGNSA. MiXCR, run by TCRdb on the 5' RACE reads, gives a single entry per CDR3 protein. The table lists 25,000 or so distinct CDR3 sequences, 7.9% of them singletons. V is TRBV7-2 and J is TRBJ2-1; D may be TRBD2 (6 bases). This sequence was found in a male donor with ankylosing spondylitis or in good health (not recorded which). Sequenced sample: blood. CDR3 bases: TGTGCCAGCAGCCCTGGGGCGGGGCACAATGAGCAGTTCTTC. This encodes CASSPGAGHNEQFF.